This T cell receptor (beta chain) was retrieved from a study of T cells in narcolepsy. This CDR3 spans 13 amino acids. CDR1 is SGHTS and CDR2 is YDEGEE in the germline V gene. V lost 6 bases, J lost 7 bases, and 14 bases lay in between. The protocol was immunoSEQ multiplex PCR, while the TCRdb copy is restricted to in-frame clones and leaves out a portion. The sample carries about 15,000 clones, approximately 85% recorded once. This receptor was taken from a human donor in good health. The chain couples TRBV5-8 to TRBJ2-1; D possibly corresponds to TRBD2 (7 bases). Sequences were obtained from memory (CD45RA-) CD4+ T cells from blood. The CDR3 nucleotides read TGTGCCAGCACCTACGGGGGGCGGAATGAGCAGTTCTTC. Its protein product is CASTYGGRNEQFF.